This TCR beta chain stems from a study of T-cell memory formation after mild COVID-19. Study-wide findings and caveats: Pre-infection memory held some responding clones, suggesting pre-existing cross-reactive T cells responded.

Details on this clonotype: Its matching antigen is unknown.

In TCRdb, the 5' RACE reads were re-called with MiXCR into one record per CDR3 protein. Of 100,000 to 150,000 distinct CDR3 sequences listed, more than 15% were seen once; the top ten hold about 5%. Germline CDR1 MDHEN, CDR2 SYDVKM. The germline V and J ends were trimmed by 5 bases and 8 bases, with 15 bases remaining between them. This CDR3 contains 13 residues. The sample consisted of PBMCs or a T cell subset sorted from them (not recorded which). The gene calls are TRBV28 and TRBJ1-2; D perhaps matches TRBD1 (5 bases). This TCR was recovered from a man between 18 and 35 years old who had mild COVID-19 (a few samples of this study predate the infection). Cell type and time point are not known. The CDR3 nucleotides read TGTGCCAGCAGTGAGACTGTATGGGACGGCTACACCTTC. Its protein product is CASSETVWDGYTF.